This T cell receptor (beta chain) is from a study of blood T cell repertoires in COVID-19. About the research overall: From the United States, Italy and Spain came samples of acute and convalescent COVID-19. T cells, B-cell-depleted T cells, or PBMCs supplied cDNA or gDNA.

Original processing methods: Reference gene primer amplification gave estimated nucleated cell counts. Sequencing was performed with immunoSEQ multiplex PCR; in TCRdb, only in-frame clones are kept and a portion is missing. For V, J and clone size, that table is used; D and trimming come from the DNA. The sample yields approximately 260,000 clones, approximately 85% seen once. Germline CDR1 SGHDT, CDR2 YYEEEE. The ends lost 0 bases at V and 7 bases at J; junction bases unmatched: 3. The CDR3 consists of 14 residues. This clone was seen only once. The receptor comes from a woman in her seventies with acute or convalescent COVID-19. Sequencing was performed on peripheral blood. The chain links TRBV5-6 to TRBJ1-4; 7 nucleotides align to TRBD1. DNA of the CDR3: TGTGCCAGCAGCTTGGCCGGGACAGCTGAAAAACTGTTTTTT. Amino acids: CASSLAGTAEKLFF.